This T cell receptor (beta chain) was sequenced in a study of PD-1 blockade in mismatch repair-deficient tumors. The time point: roughly ten-day in vitro stimulation with candidate neoantigen peptide 5. As regards this clone: Antigen: not known.

Study findings and constraints: After pembrolizumab, tumor-resident clones rose rapidly, then generally contracted before radiologic responses.

Profiled with immunoSEQ multiplex PCR; TCRdb holds only in-frame clones, not every one. The profile covers around 14,000 clones, with roughly four fifths appearing a single time and approximately 11% taken by the ten largest. This sample comprised cells cultured in vitro, obtained from a patient treated with pembrolizumab. This TCR was sampled from an adult with mismatch repair-deficient cancer.

DNA of the CDR3: TGCGCCAGCAGCCAAGATTTCGGGGTACTGAACACTGAAGCTTTCTTT. It encodes CASSQDFGVLNTEAFF. The chain combines TRBV4-1 with TRBJ1-1; D uncertain. In germline, CDR1 is MGHRA, CDR2 YSYEKL. This CDR3 is 16 amino acids long. V gave up 0 bases and J gave up 0 bases, with 11 bases separating them.